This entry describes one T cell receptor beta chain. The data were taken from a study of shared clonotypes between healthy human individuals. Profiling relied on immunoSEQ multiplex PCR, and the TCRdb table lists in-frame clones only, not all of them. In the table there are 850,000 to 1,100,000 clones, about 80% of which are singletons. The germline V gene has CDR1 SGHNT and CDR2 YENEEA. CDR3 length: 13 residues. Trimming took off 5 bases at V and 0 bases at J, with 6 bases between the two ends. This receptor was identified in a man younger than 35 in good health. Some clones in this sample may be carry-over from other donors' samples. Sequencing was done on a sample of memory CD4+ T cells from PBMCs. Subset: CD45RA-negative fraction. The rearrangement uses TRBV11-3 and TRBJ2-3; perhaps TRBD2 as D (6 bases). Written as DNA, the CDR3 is TGTGCCAGCAGCCGGGAGAGCACAGATACGCAGTATTTT. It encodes CASSRESTDTQYF.